The clone carrying this TCR beta chain was counted a few times. This specimen belongs to a study of OX40 agonist ivuxolimab in advanced cancers. The data were produced by immunoSEQ multiplex PCR, yet TCRdb's version contains in-frame clones alone and is incomplete. This table holds over 70,000 clones, about 88% found once. The CDR3 runs 15 residues. Germline CDR1 MNHEY, CDR2 SMNVEV (reference sequence). The V and J ends lost 1 base and 0 bases respectively, with 9 bases between them. The rearrangement uses TRBV27 and TRBJ1-1; D unclear. The TCR originated in an adult with an advanced solid tumor such as melanoma, head and neck, liver or kidney cancer. Sequenced material: CD4+ or CD8+ T cells sorted from blood, taken in a trial of the OX40 agonist ivuxolimab. CDR3 region: CASSLLTDLNTEAFF. The CDR3 nucleotides read TGTGCCAGCAGTTTATTGACGGATCTGAACACTGAAGCTTTCTTT.